This is a list of T cell receptor beta chains from one sample in a study of blood T cell repertoires in COVID-19. Sequencing was performed with immunoSEQ multiplex PCR; in TCRdb, only in-frame clones are kept and a portion is missing. The sample has about 89,000 clones, about three quarters seen once. Material: peripheral blood. Receptors originate from a human donor in a cohort sampled during active COVID-19. CDR3s include the opening cysteine and the closing phenylalanine or tryptophan. D genes are given only for firm matches. The size field is filled for only some rows; it gives once, few, many or a size class.

v_call	d_call	j_call	clone_size	cdr3_nt	cdr3_aa
TRBV2	TRBD2	TRBJ2-7	once	TGTGCCAGCAGACCGGGACTAGCGTCGGGAACCTACGAGCAGTACTTC	CASRPGLASGTYEQYF
TRBV7-9	.	TRBJ1-5	few	TGTGCCAGCAGCCGTCAGGGGCAGGGCAATCAGCCCCAGCATTTT	CASSRQGQGNQPQHF
TRBV27	.	TRBJ2-4	.	TGTGCCAGCAGTTCATCAGGGGCTGAGGCCAAAAACATTCAGTACTTC	CASSSSGAEAKNIQYF
TRBV7-6	TRBD2	TRBJ2-1	.	TGTGCCAGCAGCCTGGAGGGGACTAGACTCAGAAGTGAGCAGTTCTTC	CASSLEGTRLRSEQFF
TRBV4-2	TRBD2	TRBJ2-7	.	TGTGCCAGCAGCCGATTAGCGGGGAAACACTACGAGCAGTACTTC	CASSRLAGKHYEQYF
TRBV15	.	TRBJ1-3	few	TGTGCCACCAGCAGAGGTGGATCGGGGTCTGGAAACACCATATATTTT	CATSRGGSGSGNTIYF
TRBV5-4	TRBD2	TRBJ2-7	.	TGTGCCAGCAGCCGTGCTAGCGGGTCCCTTACCTACGAGCAGTACTTC	CASSRASGSLTYEQYF
TRBV27	TRBD2	TRBJ2-7	once	TGTGCCAGCAGTTTCCTCGAGCGGGAGGTCCCCTACGAGCAGTACTTC	CASSFLEREVPYEQYF
TRBV10-3	.	TRBJ1-2	.	TGTGCCATCAGTGGAGGAAACTATGGCTACACCTTC	CAISGGNYGYTF
TRBV18	TRBD2	TRBJ2-1	.	TGTGCCAGCTCACCGGTAGCGGGAGGGCCTTGGGATGAGCAGTTCTTC	CASSPVAGGPWDEQFF
TRBV29-1	TRBD2	TRBJ2-1	.	TGCAGCGTCAGGAAAGGGACTAGCGGGGCCTACAATGAGCAGTTCTTC	CSVRKGTSGAYNEQFF
TRBV19	.	TRBJ2-1	.	TGTGCCAGTAGGGCGGGACAGTCTAACTACAATGAGCAGTTCTTC	CASRAGQSNYNEQFF
TRBV9	TRBD2	TRBJ2-5	few	TGTGCCAGCAGCGTAGAAAGCGGGATCCAAGAGACCCAGTACTTC	CASSVESGIQETQYF
TRBV18	.	TRBJ2-3	.	TGTGCCAGCTCACGGTGGGAGCGCGGCACAGATACGCAGTATTTT	CASSRWERGTDTQYF
TRBV9	TRBD1	TRBJ2-7	.	TGTGCCAGCAGCCCTGGGACAGGAAACTCCTACGAGCAGTACTTC	CASSPGTGNSYEQYF
TRBV5-1	.	TRBJ2-1	.	TGCGCCAGCAGCTTGGAGGAGGGTTCAGGCAATGAGCAGTTCTTC	CASSLEEGSGNEQFF
TRBV7-9	TRBD2	TRBJ2-5	.	TGTGCCAGCATTAGGGGAATCGGGGGGGAGACCCAGTACTTC	CASIRGIGGETQYF
TRBV28	TRBD2	TRBJ2-3	.	TGTGCCCGCCGGGGGGGGGCCGGGGGACTAGCGGGAGCCCCCCCAGATACGCAGTATTTT	CARRGGAGGLAGAPPDTQYF
TRBV9	.	TRBJ2-5	.	TGTGCCAGCAGCGCATCGGTAAGCCCCGGAGGAGAGACCCAGTACTTC	CASSASVSPGGETQYF
TRBV4-1	.	TRBJ2-5	few	TGCGCCAGCAGCCAAGAAGGACAGATCAAAGAGACCCAGTACTTC	CASSQEGQIKETQYF
TRBV3-1/TRBV3-2	.	TRBJ1-6	.	TGTGCCAGCAGCCAACAGGGTAGTCCTTCACCCCTCCACTTT	CASSQQGSPSPLHF
TRBV19	.	TRBJ2-1	few	TGTGCCAGTAGTCGTAGGGGCGGGGTGTCCTACAATGAGCAGTTCTTC	CASSRRGGVSYNEQFF
TRBV7-2	.	TRBJ1-6	.	TGTGCCAGCAGAACAGGGTCGGTGGGTTCACCCCTCCACTTT	CASRTGSVGSPLHF
TRBV5-4	TRBD1	TRBJ2-2	.	TGTGCCAGCAGCTCGCAGCCGGGACAGGGGACCGGGGAGCTGTTTTTT	CASSSQPGQGTGELFF
TRBV5-4	.	TRBJ1-5	few	TGTGCCAGCAGCTTAGGGGGTTACAATCAGCCCCAGCATTTT	CASSLGGYNQPQHF
TRBV4-3	.	TRBJ2-1	.	TGCGCCAGCAGCCAAGTAAGGGAGGTCAATGAGCAGTTCTTC	CASSQVREVNEQFF
TRBV6-5	.	TRBJ2-1	.	TGTGCCAGCAGAAGACTGGATGAGCAGTTCTTC	CASRRLDEQFF
TRBV4-1	.	TRBJ2-7	.	TGCGCCAGCAGCCAAGGACCAGGCTACGAGCAGTACTTC	CASSQGPGYEQYF
TRBV28	.	TRBJ1-2	once	TGTGCCAGCAGTTCCGCGGGACCCGCCATTCTTACCTATGGCTACACCTTC	CASSSAGPAILTYGYTF
TRBV28	TRBD1	TRBJ2-2	few	TGTGCCAGCAGTCGTGGACAGGAGGAGCTGTTTTTT	CASSRGQEELFF
TRBV4-3	.	TRBJ2-1	.	TGCGCCAGCAGCCAAGATTGGAGGGCGGGGATGAATGAGCAGTTCTTC	CASSQDWRAGMNEQFF
TRBV12-3/TRBV12-4	.	TRBJ2-7	.	TGTGCCAGCCACGGAGATAGCCGTAAGCAGTACTTC	CASHGDSRKQYF
TRBV7-2	TRBD2	TRBJ2-7	.	TGTGCCAGCAGCTTAGCGCCGGGGCTAGCGGGCACCTACGAGCAGTACTTC	CASSLAPGLAGTYEQYF
TRBV19	TRBD2	TRBJ2-5	.	TGTGCCAGTAGCCCACTAGCGGGAGGGGCAGAGACCCAGTACTTC	CASSPLAGGAETQYF
TRBV6-2/TRBV6-3	TRBD2	TRBJ2-3	once	TGTGCCAGCAGTACGGGAGGGGCCCGCACAGATACGCAGTATTTT	CASSTGGARTDTQYF
TRBV6-5	.	TRBJ2-1	.	TGTGCCAGCTCCGTCGGAGCTAACTACAATGAGCAGTTCTTC	CASSVGANYNEQFF